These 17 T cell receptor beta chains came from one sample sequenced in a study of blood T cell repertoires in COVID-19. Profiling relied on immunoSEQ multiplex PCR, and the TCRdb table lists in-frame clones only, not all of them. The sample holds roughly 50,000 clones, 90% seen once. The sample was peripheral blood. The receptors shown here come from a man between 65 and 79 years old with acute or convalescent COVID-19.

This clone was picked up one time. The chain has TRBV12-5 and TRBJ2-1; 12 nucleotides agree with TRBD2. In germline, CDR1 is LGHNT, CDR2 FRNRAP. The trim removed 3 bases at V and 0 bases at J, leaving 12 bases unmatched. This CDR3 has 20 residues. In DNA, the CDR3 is TGTGCTAGTGGTTTACGGGGACTGGGACTAGCGGGTCGCTCCTACAATGAGCAGTTCTTC. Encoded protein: CASGLRGLGLAGRSYNEQFF. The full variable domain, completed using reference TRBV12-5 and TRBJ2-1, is DARVTQTPRHKVTEMGQEVTMRCQPILGHNTVFWYRQTMMQGLELLAYFRNRAPLDDSGMPKDRFSAEMPDATLATLKIQPSEPRDSAVYFCASGLRGLGLAGRSYNEQFFGPGTRLTVL.

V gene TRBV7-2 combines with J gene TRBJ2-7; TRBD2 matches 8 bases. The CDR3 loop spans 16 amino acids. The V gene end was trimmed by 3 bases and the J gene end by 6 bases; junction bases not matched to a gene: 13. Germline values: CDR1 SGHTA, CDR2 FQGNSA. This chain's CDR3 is CASSFGGVLSGSEQYF. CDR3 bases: TGTGCCAGCAGCTTCGGGGGGGTGCTTTCAGGGTCCGAGCAGTACTTC. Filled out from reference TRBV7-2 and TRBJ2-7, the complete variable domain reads GAGVSQSPSNKVTEKGKDVELRCDPISGHTALYWYRQSLGQGLEFLIYFQGNSAPDKSGLPSDRFSAERTGGSVSTLTIQRTQQEDSAVYLCASSFGGVLSGSEQYFGPGTRLTVT.

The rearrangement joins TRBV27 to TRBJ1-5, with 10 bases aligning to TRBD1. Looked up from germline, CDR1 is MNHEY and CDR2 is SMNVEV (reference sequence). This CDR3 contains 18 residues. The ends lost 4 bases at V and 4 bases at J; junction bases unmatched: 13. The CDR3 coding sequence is TGTGCCAGCAGTTCCTTGGACAGGGGGTGGGGGAGTAATCAGCCCCAGCATTTT. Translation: CASSSLDRGWGSNQPQHF.

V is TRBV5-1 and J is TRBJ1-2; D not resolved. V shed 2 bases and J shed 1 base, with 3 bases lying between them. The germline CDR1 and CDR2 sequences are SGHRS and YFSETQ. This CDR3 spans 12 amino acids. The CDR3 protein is CASSFSNYGYTF. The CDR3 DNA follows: TGCGCCAGCAGCTTCAGTAACTATGGCTACACCTTC. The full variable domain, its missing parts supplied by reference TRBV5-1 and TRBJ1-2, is KAGVTQTPRYLIKTRGQQVTLSCSPISGHRSVSWYQQTPGQGLQFLFEYFSETQRNKGNFPGRFSGRQFSNSRSEMNVSTLELGDSALYLCASSFSNYGYTFGSGTRLTVV.

CDR3 DNA: TGCGCCAGCATTTCCGAGACTAGCGGCAACACCGGGGAGCTGTTTTTT. Translated, it gives CASISETSGNTGELFF. The chain couples TRBV5-1 to TRBJ2-2, with 9 bases fitting TRBD2. V was pared by 6 bases and J by 2 bases, with 8 bases of the junction left unmatched. CDR3 length: 16 amino acids. CDR1 SGHRS and CDR2 YFSETQ come from the germline V gene.

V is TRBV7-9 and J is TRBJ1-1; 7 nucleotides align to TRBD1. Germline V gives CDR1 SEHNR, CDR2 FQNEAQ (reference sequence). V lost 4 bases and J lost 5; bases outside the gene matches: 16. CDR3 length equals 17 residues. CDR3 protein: CASSSPRGRPVGTEAFF. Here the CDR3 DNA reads TGTGCCAGCAGCTCCCCAAGGGGGCGCCCGGTCGGTACTGAAGCTTTCTTT.

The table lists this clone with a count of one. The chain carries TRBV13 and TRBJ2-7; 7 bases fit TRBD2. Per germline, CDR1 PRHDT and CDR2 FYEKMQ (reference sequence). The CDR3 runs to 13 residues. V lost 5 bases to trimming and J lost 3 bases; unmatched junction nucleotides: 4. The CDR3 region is CASSTGTNYEQYF. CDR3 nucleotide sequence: TGTGCCAGCAGCACCGGGACTAACTACGAGCAGTACTTC.

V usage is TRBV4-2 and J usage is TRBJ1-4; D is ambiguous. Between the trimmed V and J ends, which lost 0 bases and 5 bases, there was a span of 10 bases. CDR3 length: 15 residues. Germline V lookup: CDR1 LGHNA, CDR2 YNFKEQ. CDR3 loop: CASSQDQRENEKLFF. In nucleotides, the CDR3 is TGTGCCAGCAGCCAAGATCAACGGGAAAATGAAAAACTGTTTTTT.

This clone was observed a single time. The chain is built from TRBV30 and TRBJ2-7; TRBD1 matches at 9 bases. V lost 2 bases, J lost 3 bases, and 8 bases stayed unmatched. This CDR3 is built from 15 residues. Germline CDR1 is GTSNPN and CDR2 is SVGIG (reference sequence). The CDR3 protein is CAWSPTGGMRYEQYF. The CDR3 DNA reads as TGTGCCTGGAGTCCGACAGGGGGTATGCGCTACGAGCAGTACTTC.

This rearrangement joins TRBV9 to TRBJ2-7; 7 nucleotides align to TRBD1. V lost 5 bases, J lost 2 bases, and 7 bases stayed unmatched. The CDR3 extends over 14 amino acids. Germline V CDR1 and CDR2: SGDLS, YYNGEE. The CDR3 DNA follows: TGTGCCAGCAGTGTGGGGACAGAAACCTACGAGCAGTACTTC. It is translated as CASSVGTETYEQYF.

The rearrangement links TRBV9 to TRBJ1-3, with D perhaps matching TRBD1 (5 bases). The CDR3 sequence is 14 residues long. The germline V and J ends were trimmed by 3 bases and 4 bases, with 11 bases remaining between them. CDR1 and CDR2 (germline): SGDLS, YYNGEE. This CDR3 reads CASSAPWGGNTIYF. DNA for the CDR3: TGTGCCAGCAGCGCCCCGTGGGGCGGAAACACCATATATTTT.

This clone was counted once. CDR3 loop: CASTWTGQPYGYTF. The CDR3 coding sequence is TGTGCCAGTACTTGGACAGGGCAACCCTATGGCTACACCTTC. This chain connects TRBV19 to TRBJ1-2; 8 bases fit TRBD1. V trimming: 7 bases; J trimming: 4 bases; junction bases outside the gene matches: 8. The CDR3 consists of 14 residues. Germline loops: CDR1 LNHDA, CDR2 SQIVND (reference sequence).

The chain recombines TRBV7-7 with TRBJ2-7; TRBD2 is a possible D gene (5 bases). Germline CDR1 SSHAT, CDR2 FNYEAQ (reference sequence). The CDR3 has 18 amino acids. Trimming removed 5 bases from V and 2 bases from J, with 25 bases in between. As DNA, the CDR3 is TGTGCCAGCAGCCCGTCCCCCTTCAGATCGGGGTCCACCTACGAGCAGTACTTC. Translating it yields CASSPSPFRSGSTYEQYF.

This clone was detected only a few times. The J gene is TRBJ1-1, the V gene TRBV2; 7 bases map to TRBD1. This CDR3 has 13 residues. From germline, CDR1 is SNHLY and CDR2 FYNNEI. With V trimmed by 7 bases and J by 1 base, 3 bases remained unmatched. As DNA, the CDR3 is TGTGCCAGCACGGGACAGAGGAACACTGAAGCTTTCTTT. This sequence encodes CASTGQRNTEAFF.

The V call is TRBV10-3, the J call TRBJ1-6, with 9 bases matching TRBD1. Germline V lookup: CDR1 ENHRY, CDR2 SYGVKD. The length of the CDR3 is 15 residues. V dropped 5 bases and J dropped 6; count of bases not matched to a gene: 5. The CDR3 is CAISTGQGRNSPLHF. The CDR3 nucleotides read TGTGCCATCAGTACCGGACAGGGGCGTAATTCACCCCTCCACTTT.

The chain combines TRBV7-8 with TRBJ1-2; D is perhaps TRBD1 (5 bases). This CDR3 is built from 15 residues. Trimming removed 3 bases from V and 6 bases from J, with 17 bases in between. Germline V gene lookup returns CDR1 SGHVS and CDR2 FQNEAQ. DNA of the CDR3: TGTGCCAGCAGCTTGTATCGAGAGGCAGGGAATGGCTACACCTTC. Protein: CASSLYREAGNGYTF.

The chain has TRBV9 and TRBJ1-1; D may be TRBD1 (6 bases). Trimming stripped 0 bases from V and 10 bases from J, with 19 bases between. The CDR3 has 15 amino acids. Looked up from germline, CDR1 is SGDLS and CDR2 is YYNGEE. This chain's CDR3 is CASSVEWDTSQGAFF. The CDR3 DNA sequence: TGTGCCAGCAGCGTAGAATGGGACACCTCACAGGGAGCTTTCTTT.